Listed here are 14 T cell receptor beta chains from one sample, sequenced in a study of blood T cells in healthy people across ages. A J-beta primer mix and a sample-barcoded 5' primer were used in a second PCR of about 6 to 12 cycles. Via MiXCR, TCRdb re-called the 5' RACE reads, giving one row per CDR3 protein. The data show around 700,000 distinct CDR3 sequences, just under 25% seen once. Separately, the same data were catalogued under a study of T cells of mothers and their children.

Sequencing was carried out using blood. These TCRs come from a boy aged 5 to 17 in good health.

The chain couples TRBV7-8 to TRBJ1-4; no reliable D call. The CDR3 contains 13 residues. Per the germline V gene, CDR1 is SGHVS and CDR2 is FQNEAQ. Trimming stripped 6 bases from V and 6 bases from J, with 11 bases between. CDR3 DNA sequence: TGTGCCAGCAGGGCTTTTCAGGATGAAAAACTGTTTTTT. Translated: CASRAFQDEKLFF.

The chain recombines TRBV25-1 with TRBJ2-5; TRBD1 aligns across 9 bases. This CDR3 comprises 15 residues. Germline CDR1 and CDR2: MGHDK and SYGVNS. The V gene end was trimmed by 2 bases and the J gene end by 4 bases; junction bases not matched to a gene: 5. The CDR3 DNA reads TGTGCCAGCAGTGAAAACAGGGGGCGCCGAGAGACCCAGTACTTC. It specifies CASSENRGRRETQYF. The full variable domain, completed using reference TRBV25-1 and TRBJ2-5, is EADIYQTPRYLVIGTGKKITLECSQTMGHDKMYWYQQDPGMELHLIHYSYGVNSTEKGDLSSESTVSRIRTEHFPLTLESARPSHTSQYLCASSENRGRRETQYFGPGTRLLVL.

This clonotype was observed a few times. The chain uses TRBV6-4 and TRBJ2-7; 10 nucleotides line up with TRBD2. The germline gives CDR1 MRHNA, CDR2 SNTAGT. V lost 2 bases, J lost 3 bases, and 4 bases stayed unmatched. CDR3 size: 15 residues. The CDR3 sequence is CASSDGLAEDYEQYF. CDR3 DNA: TGTGCCAGCAGTGACGGACTAGCGGAGGACTACGAGCAGTACTTC.

The table lists this clonotype with a few counts. The chain recombines TRBV11-2 with TRBJ1-6; no firm D call. Trimming cost V 4 bases and J 4 bases, with 11 bases left between them. The CDR3 has 15 residues. Germline loops: CDR1 SGHAT, CDR2 FQNNGV. CDR3 sequence reads: CASSYQDLYNSPLHF. Here the CDR3 DNA reads TGTGCCAGCAGCTATCAGGATCTTTATAATTCACCCCTCCACTTT.

The chain is built from TRBV27 and TRBJ2-7; D might be TRBD1 (5 bases). The germline V gene has CDR1 MNHEY and CDR2 SMNVEV (reference sequence). V lost 7 bases to trimming and J lost 5 bases, with 18 bases between them. This CDR3 is built from 14 residues. The CDR3 protein is CASTNRQEGDEQYF. The CDR3 nucleotides read TGTGCCAGCACTAACCGGCAGGAAGGGGACGAGCAGTACTTC.

This clonotype was found a few times. This sequence joins TRBV27 and TRBJ2-2; D tentatively fits TRBD1 or TRBD2 (5 bases each). The CDR3 is made up of 18 amino acids. CDR1 is MNHEY, CDR2 SMNVEV, per germline (reference sequence). Deletions cut 3 bases from V and 7 bases from J, with 24 bases between. CDR3 nucleotide sequence: TGTGCCAGCAGTTTCGCGTGGTCAGGCCCTTGGGGGAACGGGGAGCTGTTTTTT. Protein sequence: CASSFAWSGPWGNGELFF.

The gene calls are TRBV2 and TRBJ1-3; D remains ambiguous. Per germline, CDR1 SNHLY and CDR2 FYNNEI. V was trimmed by 7 bases and J by 0 bases, leaving 7 bases between them. The CDR3 runs to 13 residues. CDR3 nucleotide sequence: TGTGCCAGCACAGGCAGCTCTGGAAACACCATATATTTT. Encoded protein: CASTGSSGNTIYF.

V usage is TRBV20-1 and J usage is TRBJ2-7; tentatively, D is TRBD2 (6 bases). The germline V gene encodes CDR1 DFQATT and CDR2 SNEGSKA (reference sequence). The CDR3 contains 16 residues. V was cut by 4 bases and J by 2 bases, with 21 bases left in between. The CDR3 reads CSANRLTGDSTYEQYF. DNA of the CDR3: TGCAGTGCTAATCGGTTGACGGGGGACTCAACCTACGAGCAGTACTTC.

A word on this clonotype: Possible read error: a much larger clone is one base away. The CDR3 coding sequence is TGTACCAGCAGTTACATAGGGCCTAATGGCTACACCTTC. Its protein product is CTSSYIGPNGYTF. The genes are TRBV6-6 and TRBJ1-2; D unclear. The CDR3 totals 13 residues. Germline CDR1 MNHNY, CDR2 SVGAGI (reference sequence).

The chain employs TRBV7-9 and TRBJ2-1; the D gene is possibly TRBD2 (5 bases). There are 14 residues in the CDR3. The V gene lost 4 bases and the J gene lost 6 bases, with 13 bases spanning the gap. Germline V gives CDR1 SEHNR, CDR2 FQNEAQ (reference sequence). The CDR3 coding sequence is TGTGCCAGCAGCTCCGTTACTAGTCCCAATGAGCAGTTCTTC. It translates to CASSSVTSPNEQFF.

The gene calls are TRBV9 and TRBJ2-7; no definite D call. Trimming cost V 0 bases and J 5 bases, with 12 bases left between them. Per germline, CDR1 SGDLS and CDR2 YYNGEE. This CDR3 contains 14 residues. The CDR3 DNA reads TGTGCCAGCAGCGTAGTGGCCAGTGAAAACGAGCAGTACTTC. Translation gives CASSVVASENEQYF.

This clonotype appeared a few times. V is TRBV14 and J is TRBJ2-1, with D uncertain. This CDR3 spans 12 amino acids. CDR1 SGHDN and CDR2 FVKESK come from the germline V gene. Trimming removed 1 base at V and 10 bases at J, with 8 bases between. In DNA, the CDR3 is TGTGCCAGCAGCCAAGGGCGGATAGAGCAGTTCTTC. It is translated as CASSQGRIEQFF.

This chain connects TRBV9 to TRBJ1-2; D is undetermined. The CDR3 has 11 amino acids. The germline V gene has CDR1 SGDLS and CDR2 YYNGEE. Trimming cost V 3 bases and J 7 bases, with 7 bases left between them. The CDR3 reads CASSGAGGYTF. In DNA form, the CDR3 reads TGTGCCAGCAGCGGGGCAGGTGGCTACACCTTC.

The V and J genes are TRBV7-2 and TRBJ2-5, with D perhaps matching TRBD2 (6 bases). V was trimmed by 5 bases and J by 5 bases, leaving 12 bases between them. In germline, CDR1 is SGHTA, CDR2 FQGNSA. The CDR3 totals 13 residues. The CDR3 region has the DNA TGTGCCAGCAGCCGGGGGTTCCTGGAGACCCAGTACTTC. This sequence encodes CASSRGFLETQYF.